This T cell receptor beta chain appears in the sequencing data of a study of T cell changes during pregnancy in multiple sclerosis. V gave up 7 bases and J gave up 5 bases, with 8 bases separating them. This CDR3 has 11 amino acids. The germline gives CDR1 MNHEY, CDR2 SVGAGI. Libraries were prepared by immunoSEQ multiplex PCR; TCRdb keeps only in-frame clonotypes and omits some of them. The repertoire holds roughly 52,000 clones, with 80% to 90% as singletons. This sequence was found in a female donor with multiple sclerosis, enrolled in a pregnancy study. The specimen comprised CD4+ T cells from peripheral blood mononuclear cells, sampled in the first trimester of pregnancy. This chain uses TRBV6-5 with TRBJ1-1; D not resolved. CDR3 sequence reads: CASTGWTEAFF. CDR3 nucleotides: TGTGCCAGCACGGGGTGGACTGAAGCTTTCTTT.